This record looks at one T cell receptor beta chain sequence and its context. CDR3 length: 15 amino acids. The germline gives CDR1 SGHTA, CDR2 FQGNSA. V shed 4 bases, J shed 1 base, and the junction held 5 bases outside the gene matches. TCRdb processed the RT-PCR reads anew with MiXCR; each CDR3 protein has one entry. The sample has 610,000 or so distinct CDR3 sequences; around 15% are singletons. The sample is drawn from a study of response to subunit inactivated influenza vaccine. J is TRBJ1-1 and V is TRBV7-2; 8 nucleotides agree with TRBD1. This clonotype was obtained from a man over 45 who received an inactivated influenza vaccine. The starting material was PBMCs from blood, obtained roughly 12 days after vaccination. DNA of the CDR3: TGTGCCAGCAGCTGGACAGGGCGAGGGAACACTGAAGCTTTCTTT. This gives the protein CASSWTGRGNTEAFF.